One and the same sample provided the 10 T cell receptor beta chains below, sequenced in a study of T-cell reconstitution after alpha-beta-depleted transplantation in children. Library preparation (for TCRbeta) was performed with unique molecular identifiers. TCRdb re-called the PCR reads with MiXCR, one entry per CDR3 protein. Among 700,000 to 850,000 distinct CDR3 sequences listed, around 15% were seen once. The source was PBMCs, mostly from graft donor cells, collected 360 days after TCRalphabeta/CD19-depleted stem cell transplant. The receptors stem from a male patient younger than 18 who had a stem cell transplant for acute lymphoblastic leukemia, so the T cells may come from the graft donor.

This chain joins TRBV27 and TRBJ2-1; TRBD2 matches 8 bases. V dropped 7 bases and J dropped 2; count of bases not matched to a gene: 4. This CDR3 has 14 residues. Germline V gene lookup returns CDR1 MNHEY and CDR2 SMNVEV (reference sequence). CDR3: CASKWTSTYNEQFF. DNA of the CDR3: TGTGCCAGCAAATGGACTAGCACCTACAATGAGCAGTTCTTC.

This clonotype has only a few counts. V and J are TRBV9 and TRBJ1-2; the match to TRBD1 covers 7 bases. The ends lost 0 bases at V and 2 bases at J; junction bases unmatched: 7. This CDR3 spans 16 amino acids. The germline V gene encodes CDR1 SGDLS and CDR2 YYNGEE. CDR3 loop: CASSVGGQLQNYGYTF. CDR3 sequence (DNA): TGTGCCAGCAGCGTAGGGGGACAGCTCCAAAACTATGGCTACACCTTC.

The table lists this clonotype with a few counts. This chain joins TRBV6-2 or TRBV6-3 and TRBJ2-2; no definite D call. The V gene's germline CDR1 is MNHEY and CDR2 SVGEGT. This CDR3 comprises 13 residues. Trimming took off 5 bases at V and 9 bases at J, with 13 bases between the two ends. CDR3 in amino acids: CASSSSPARELFF. The CDR3 DNA is TGTGCCAGCAGTAGTAGCCCAGCTCGGGAGCTGTTTTTT.

This clonotype occurred a few times. The J gene is TRBJ2-7, the V gene TRBV4-1; perhaps TRBD2 as D (6 bases). The germline gives CDR1 MGHRA, CDR2 YSYEKL. CDR3 size: 15 residues. The germline V and J ends were trimmed by 0 bases and 4 bases, with 13 bases remaining between them. CDR3 amino acids: CASSQDRGTEYEQYF. CDR3 sequence (DNA): TGCGCCAGCAGCCAAGATCGGGGGACCGAGTACGAGCAGTACTTC.

The rearrangement uses TRBV5-1 and TRBJ1-1, with 8 nucleotides matching TRBD1. CDR3 length equals 14 residues. Trimming removed 1 base from V and 6 bases from J; junction bases left unmatched: 5. Germline-derived CDR1 and CDR2 are SGHRS and YFSETQ. Here the CDR3 reads CASSLSQGAAEAFF. As DNA, the CDR3 is TGCGCCAGCAGCTTGTCCCAGGGGGCGGCTGAAGCTTTCTTT.

This clonotype was observed a few times. This chain joins TRBV7-9 and TRBJ2-7; D perhaps matches TRBD1 (6 bases). The CDR3 has 14 amino acids. The germline V and J ends were trimmed by 5 bases and 5 bases, with 16 bases remaining between them. Germline CDR1 SEHNR, CDR2 FQNEAQ (reference sequence). This CDR3 is CASSPGTPGNEQYF. The CDR3 DNA follows: TGTGCCAGCAGCCCCGGGACACCGGGGAACGAGCAGTACTTC. The whole variable domain, remainder taken from reference TRBV7-9 and TRBJ2-7, is DTGVSQNPRHKITKRGQNVTFRCDPISEHNRLYWYRQTLGQGPEFLTYFQNEAQLEKSRLLSDRFSAERPKGSFSTLEIQRTEQGDSAMYLCASSPGTPGNEQYFGPGTRLTVT.

This clonotype was observed a few times. CDR3 region: CASSQSRTLSYEQYF. Here the CDR3 DNA reads TGTGCCAGCAGCCAGTCCCGGACTCTCTCCTACGAGCAGTACTTC. The genes are TRBV14 and TRBJ2-7, with D perhaps matching TRBD2 (5 bases). V lost 3 bases and J 0 bases, leaving 12 bases between the germline ends. CDR3 length: 15 amino acids. Germline lookup yields CDR1 SGHDN and CDR2 FVKESK.

In its sample, this clonotype was seen many times. The CDR3 coding sequence is TGTGCCAGCAGCTTGGGGGTGGGGGGGCCGAGGAATGAGCAGTTCTTC. It translates to CASSLGVGGPRNEQFF. This chain connects TRBV11-2 to TRBJ2-1; TRBD2 might be the D (7 bases). From germline, CDR1 is SGHAT and CDR2 FQNNGV. The CDR3 is made up of 16 amino acids. The V gene lost 3 bases and the J gene lost 7 bases, with 19 bases spanning the gap.

The rearrangement links TRBV25-1 to TRBJ1-3, with D unclear. Germline V gene sequence: CDR1 MGHDK, CDR2 SYGVNS. This CDR3 has 15 amino acids. Trimming stripped 1 base from V and 4 bases from J, with 11 bases between. In nucleotides, the CDR3 is TGTGCCAGCAGTGAATGGTCCGCAAAAGGAAACACCATATATTTT. Translation: CASSEWSAKGNTIYF.

A note on this clonotype: Germline is not matched at one junction end, which may reflect a read error. The V gene is TRBV5-1, the J gene TRBJ2-6; D is undetermined. The CDR3 contains 15 residues. The germline gives CDR1 SGHRS, CDR2 YFSETQ. The CDR3 spells CASSLAASGANVLTF. For the CDR3, the DNA is TGTGCCAGCAGCTTAGCTGCCTCTGGGGCCAACGTCCTGACTTTC.